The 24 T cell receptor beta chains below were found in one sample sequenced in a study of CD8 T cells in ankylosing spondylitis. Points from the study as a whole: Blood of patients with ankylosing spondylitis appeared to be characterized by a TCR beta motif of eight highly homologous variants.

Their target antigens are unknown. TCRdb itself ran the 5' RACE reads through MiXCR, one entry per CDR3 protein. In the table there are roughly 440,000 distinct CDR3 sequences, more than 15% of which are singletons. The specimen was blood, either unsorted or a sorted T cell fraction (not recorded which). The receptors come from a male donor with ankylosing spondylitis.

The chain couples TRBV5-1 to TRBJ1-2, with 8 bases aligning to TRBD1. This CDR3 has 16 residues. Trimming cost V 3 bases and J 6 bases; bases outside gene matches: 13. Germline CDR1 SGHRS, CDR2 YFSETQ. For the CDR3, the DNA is TGCGCCAGCAGCTCGAGGACAGGGAATGATGGAAATGGCTACACCTTC. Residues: CASSSRTGNDGNGYTF.

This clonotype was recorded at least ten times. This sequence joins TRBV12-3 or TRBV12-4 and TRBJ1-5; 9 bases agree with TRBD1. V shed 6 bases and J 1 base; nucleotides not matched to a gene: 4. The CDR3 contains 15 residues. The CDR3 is CASSRGQGSNQPQHF. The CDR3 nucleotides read TGTGCCAGCAGCCGCGGACAGGGGAGCAATCAGCCCCAGCATTTT.

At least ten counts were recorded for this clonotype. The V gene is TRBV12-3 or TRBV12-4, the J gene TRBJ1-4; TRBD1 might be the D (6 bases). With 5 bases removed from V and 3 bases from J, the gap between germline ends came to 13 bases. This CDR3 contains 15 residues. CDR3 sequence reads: CASSPRQASNEKLFF. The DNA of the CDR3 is TGTGCCAGCAGTCCGAGACAGGCCTCTAATGAAAAACTGTTTTTT.

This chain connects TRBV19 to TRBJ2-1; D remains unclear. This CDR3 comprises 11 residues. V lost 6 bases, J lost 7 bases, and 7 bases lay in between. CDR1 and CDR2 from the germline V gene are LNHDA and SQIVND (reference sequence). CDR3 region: CASSNWNEQFF. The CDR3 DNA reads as TGTGCCAGTAGCAATTGGAATGAGCAGTTCTTC.

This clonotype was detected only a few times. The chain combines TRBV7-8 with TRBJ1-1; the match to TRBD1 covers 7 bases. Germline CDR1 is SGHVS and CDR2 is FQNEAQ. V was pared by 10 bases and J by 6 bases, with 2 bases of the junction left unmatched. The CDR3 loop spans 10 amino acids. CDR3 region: CAIGTAEAFF. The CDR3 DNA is TGTGCCATCGGGACAGCTGAAGCTTTCTTT.

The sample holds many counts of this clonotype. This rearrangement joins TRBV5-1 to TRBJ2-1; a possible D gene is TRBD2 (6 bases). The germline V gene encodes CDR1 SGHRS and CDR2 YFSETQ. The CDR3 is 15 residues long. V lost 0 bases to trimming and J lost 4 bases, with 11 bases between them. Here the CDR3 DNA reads TGCGCCAGCAGCTTGGTTGGGGGGAATTACAATGAGCAGTTCTTC. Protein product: CASSLVGGNYNEQFF.

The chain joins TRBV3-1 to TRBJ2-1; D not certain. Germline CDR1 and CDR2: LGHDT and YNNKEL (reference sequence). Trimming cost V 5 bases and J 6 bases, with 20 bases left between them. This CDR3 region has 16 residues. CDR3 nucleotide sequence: TGTGCCAGCAGCGGGCGTGTAGCCCCAATACGCAATGAGCAGTTCTTC. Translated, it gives CASSGRVAPIRNEQFF.

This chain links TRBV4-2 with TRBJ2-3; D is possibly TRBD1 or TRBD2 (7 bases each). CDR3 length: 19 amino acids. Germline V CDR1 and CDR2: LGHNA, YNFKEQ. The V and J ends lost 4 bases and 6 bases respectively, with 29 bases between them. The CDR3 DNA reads TGTGCCAGCAGCCCCGGCGGATGGACTCGCGCCAGGGGGGGGGATACGCAGTATTTT. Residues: CASSPGGWTRARGGDTQYF.

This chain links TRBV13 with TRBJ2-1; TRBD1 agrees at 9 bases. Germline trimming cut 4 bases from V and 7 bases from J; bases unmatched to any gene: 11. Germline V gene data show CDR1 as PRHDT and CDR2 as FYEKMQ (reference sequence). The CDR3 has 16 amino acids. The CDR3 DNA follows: TGTGCCAGCAGCTCAAATCCGGGACAGGGACGTAATGAGCAGTTCTTC. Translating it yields CASSSNPGQGRNEQFF.

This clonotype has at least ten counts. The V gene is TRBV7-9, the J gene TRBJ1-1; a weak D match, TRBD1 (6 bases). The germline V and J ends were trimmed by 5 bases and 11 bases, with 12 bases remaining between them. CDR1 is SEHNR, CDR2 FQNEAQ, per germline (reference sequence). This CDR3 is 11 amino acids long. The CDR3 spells CASSPGVGAFF. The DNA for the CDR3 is TGTGCCAGCAGCCCAGGGGTAGGGGCTTTCTTT.

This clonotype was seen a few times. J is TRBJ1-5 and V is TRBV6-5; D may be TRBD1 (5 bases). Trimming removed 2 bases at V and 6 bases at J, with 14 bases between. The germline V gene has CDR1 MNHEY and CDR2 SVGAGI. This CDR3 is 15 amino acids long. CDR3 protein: CASSYKVGEGQPQHF. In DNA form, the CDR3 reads TGTGCCAGCAGTTACAAAGTGGGGGAAGGTCAGCCCCAGCATTTT.

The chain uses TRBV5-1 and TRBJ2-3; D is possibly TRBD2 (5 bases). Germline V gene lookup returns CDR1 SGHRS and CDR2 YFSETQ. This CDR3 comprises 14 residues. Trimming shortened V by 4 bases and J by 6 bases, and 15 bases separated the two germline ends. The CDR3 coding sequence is TGCGCCAGCAGCGCCCGGACTGACCGGGATACGCAGTATTTT. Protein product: CASSARTDRDTQYF. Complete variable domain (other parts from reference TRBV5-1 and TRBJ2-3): KAGVTQTPRYLIKTRGQQVTLSCSPISGHRSVSWYQQTPGQGLQFLFEYFSETQRNKGNFPGRFSGRQFSNSRSEMNVSTLELGDSALYLCASSARTDRDTQYFGPGTRLTVL.

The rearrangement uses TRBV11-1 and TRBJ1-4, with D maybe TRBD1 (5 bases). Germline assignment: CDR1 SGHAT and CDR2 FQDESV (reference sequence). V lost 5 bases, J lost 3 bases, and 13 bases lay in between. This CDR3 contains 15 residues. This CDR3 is CASSRFGGANEKLFF. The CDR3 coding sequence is TGTGCCAGCAGCCGCTTTGGAGGGGCTAATGAAAAACTGTTTTTT.

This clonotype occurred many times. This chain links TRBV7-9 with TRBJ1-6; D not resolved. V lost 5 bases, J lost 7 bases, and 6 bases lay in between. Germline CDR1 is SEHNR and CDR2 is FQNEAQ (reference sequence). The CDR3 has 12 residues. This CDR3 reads CASSRSNSPLHF. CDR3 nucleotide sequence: TGTGCCAGCAGCCGTTCGAATTCACCCCTCCACTTT. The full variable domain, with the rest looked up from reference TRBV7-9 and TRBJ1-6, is DTGVSQNPRHKITKRGQNVTFRCDPISEHNRLYWYRQTLGQGPEFLTYFQNEAQLEKSRLLSDRFSAERPKGSFSTLEIQRTEQGDSAMYLCASSRSNSPLHFGNGTRLTVT.

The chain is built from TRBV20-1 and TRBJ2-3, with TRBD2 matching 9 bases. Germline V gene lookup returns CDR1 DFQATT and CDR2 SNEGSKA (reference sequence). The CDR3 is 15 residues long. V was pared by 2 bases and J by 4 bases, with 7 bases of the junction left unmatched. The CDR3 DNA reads TGCAGTGCTAGAAATCCAGCGGGGGGTCCAGATACGCAGTATTTT. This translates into CSARNPAGGPDTQYF.

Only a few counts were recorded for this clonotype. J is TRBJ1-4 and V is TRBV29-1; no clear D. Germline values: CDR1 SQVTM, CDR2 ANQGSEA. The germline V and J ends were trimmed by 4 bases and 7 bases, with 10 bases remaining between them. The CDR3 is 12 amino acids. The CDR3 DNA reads TGCAGCGTTGGTACCTCTAGTGAAAAACTGTTTTTT. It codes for CSVGTSSEKLFF.

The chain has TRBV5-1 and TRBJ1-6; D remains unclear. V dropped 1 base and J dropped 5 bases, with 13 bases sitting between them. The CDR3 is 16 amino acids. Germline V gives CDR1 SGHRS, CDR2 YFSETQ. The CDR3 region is CASSLNANSHNSPLHF. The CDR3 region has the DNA TGCGCCAGCAGCTTGAACGCGAATAGCCATAATTCACCCCTCCACTTT.

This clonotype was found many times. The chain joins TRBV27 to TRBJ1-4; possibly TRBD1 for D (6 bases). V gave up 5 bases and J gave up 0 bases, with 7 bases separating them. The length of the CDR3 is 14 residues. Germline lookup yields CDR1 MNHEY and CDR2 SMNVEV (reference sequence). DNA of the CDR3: TGTGCCAGCAGTCGGACAGCAACTAATGAAAAACTGTTTTTT. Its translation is CASSRTATNEKLFF.

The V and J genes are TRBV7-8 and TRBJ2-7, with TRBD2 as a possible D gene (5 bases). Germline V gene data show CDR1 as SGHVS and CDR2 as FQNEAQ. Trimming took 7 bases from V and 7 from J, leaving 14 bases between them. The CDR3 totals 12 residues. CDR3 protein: CASNFEAGEQYF. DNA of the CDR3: TGTGCCAGCAATTTCGAGGCGGGTGAGCAGTACTTC.

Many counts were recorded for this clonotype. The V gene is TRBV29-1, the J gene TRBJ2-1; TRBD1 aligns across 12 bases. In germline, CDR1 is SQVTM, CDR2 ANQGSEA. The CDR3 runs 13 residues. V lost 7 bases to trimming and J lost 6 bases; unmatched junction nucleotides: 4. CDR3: CSAWDRGLNEQFF. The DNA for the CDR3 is TGCAGCGCGTGGGACAGGGGGCTCAATGAGCAGTTCTTC.

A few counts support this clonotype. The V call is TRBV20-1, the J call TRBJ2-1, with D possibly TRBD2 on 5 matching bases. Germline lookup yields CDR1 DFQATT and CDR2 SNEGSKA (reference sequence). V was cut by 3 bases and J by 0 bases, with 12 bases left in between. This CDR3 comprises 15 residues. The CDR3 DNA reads TGCAGTGCTAGTTTTCTCGGAGGCTCCTACAATGAGCAGTTCTTC. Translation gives CSASFLGGSYNEQFF.

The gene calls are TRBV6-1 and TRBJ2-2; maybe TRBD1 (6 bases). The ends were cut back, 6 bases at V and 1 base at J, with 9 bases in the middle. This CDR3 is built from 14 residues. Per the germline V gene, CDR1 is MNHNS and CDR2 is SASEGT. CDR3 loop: CASRMGQNTGELFF. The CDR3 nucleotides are TGTGCCAGCAGAATGGGACAGAACACCGGGGAGCTGTTTTTT.

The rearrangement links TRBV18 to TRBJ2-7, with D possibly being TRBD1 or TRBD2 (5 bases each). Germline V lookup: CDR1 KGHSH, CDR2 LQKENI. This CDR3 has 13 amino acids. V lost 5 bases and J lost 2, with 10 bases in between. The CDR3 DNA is TGTGCCAGCTCAGGAGGACACCCCTACGAGCAGTACTTC. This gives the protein CASSGGHPYEQYF.

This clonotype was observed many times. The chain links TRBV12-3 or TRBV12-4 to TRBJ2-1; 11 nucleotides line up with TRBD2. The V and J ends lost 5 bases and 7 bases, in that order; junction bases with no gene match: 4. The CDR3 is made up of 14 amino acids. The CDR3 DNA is TGTGCCAGCAGTGTGGGACTAGCGGAAAATGAGCAGTTCTTC. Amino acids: CASSVGLAENEQFF.